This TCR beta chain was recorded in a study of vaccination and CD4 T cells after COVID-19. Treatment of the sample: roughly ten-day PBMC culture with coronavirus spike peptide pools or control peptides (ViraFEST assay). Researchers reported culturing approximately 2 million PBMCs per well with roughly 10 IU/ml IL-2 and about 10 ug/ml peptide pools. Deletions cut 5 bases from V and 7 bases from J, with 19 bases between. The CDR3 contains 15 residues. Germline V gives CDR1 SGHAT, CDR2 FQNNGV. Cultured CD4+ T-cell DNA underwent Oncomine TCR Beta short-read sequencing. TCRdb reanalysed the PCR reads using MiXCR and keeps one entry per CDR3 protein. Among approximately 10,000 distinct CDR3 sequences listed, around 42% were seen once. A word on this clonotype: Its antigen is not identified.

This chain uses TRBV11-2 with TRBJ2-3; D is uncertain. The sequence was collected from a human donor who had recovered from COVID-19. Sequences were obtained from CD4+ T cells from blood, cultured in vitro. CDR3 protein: CASSPLRGPLNTQYF. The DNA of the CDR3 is TGTGCCAGCAGCCCCCTCCGAGGACCTTTGAATACGCAGTATTTT. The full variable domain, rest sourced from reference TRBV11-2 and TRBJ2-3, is EAGVAQSPRYKIIEKRQSVAFWCNPISGHATLYWYQQILGQGPKLLIQFQNNGVVDDSQLPKDRFSAERLKGVDSTLKIQPAKLEDSAVYLCASSPLRGPLNTQYFGPGTRLTVL.